Below, 21 T cell receptor beta chains from the same sample are listed, as sequenced in a study of T-cell memory formation after mild COVID-19. TCRdb reanalysed the 5' RACE reads using MiXCR and keeps one entry per CDR3 protein. Seen here are 180,000 or so distinct CDR3 sequences, 9.5% to 13% observed once, and the top ten hold roughly 3.8%. The source material was PBMCs or a T cell subset sorted from them (not recorded which). The receptors were sampled from a man younger than 35 who had mild COVID-19 (a few samples of this study predate the infection). Cell type and time point are not known.

This clonotype showed up just once. This sequence joins TRBV5-1 and TRBJ2-5; 7 bases are shared with TRBD2. The CDR3 runs to 16 residues. Germline CDR1 SGHRS, CDR2 YFSETQ. J lost 0 bases, V lost 2 bases, and 7 bases had no gene match. CDR3 region: CASSLPSGGDQETQYF. The CDR3 DNA reads as TGCGCCAGCAGCTTACCTAGCGGTGGAGACCAAGAGACCCAGTACTTC.

The V and J genes are TRBV20-1 and TRBJ2-3; D is perhaps TRBD1 (6 bases). The CDR3 covers 13 residues. Trimming cost V 8 bases and J 1 base, with 13 bases left between them. Germline V gene lookup returns CDR1 DFQATT and CDR2 SNEGSKA (reference sequence). Here the CDR3 reads CSRVRQGTDTQYF. CDR3 nucleotide sequence: TGCAGTAGAGTTAGACAGGGCACAGATACGCAGTATTTT.

This clonotype was counted a few times. The chain carries TRBV5-6 and TRBJ2-7; no clear D gene. Germline CDR1 SGHDT, CDR2 YYEEEE. The CDR3 sequence is 14 residues long. Trimming removed 1 base at V and 1 base at J, with 9 bases between. The CDR3 loop is CASSLTGDSYEQYF. The CDR3 nucleotides read TGTGCCAGCAGCTTGACTGGCGATTCCTACGAGCAGTACTTC. Full variable domain (outside the CDR3, taken from reference TRBV5-6 and TRBJ2-7): DAGVTQSPTHLIKTRGQQVTLRCSPKSGHDTVSWYQQALGQGPQFIFQYYEEEERQRGNFPDRFSGHQFPNYSSELNVNALLLGDSALYLCASSLTGDSYEQYFGPGTRLTVT.

This clonotype has a count of ten or more. The V gene is TRBV18, the J gene TRBJ1-4; 9 nucleotides agree with TRBD1. This CDR3 has 16 amino acids. V shed 3 bases and J 7 bases; nucleotides not matched to a gene: 9. CDR1 and CDR2 from the germline V gene are KGHSH and LQKENI. As DNA, the CDR3 is TGTGCCAGCTCACCGACTCTGGGACAGGGAGGTGAAAAACTGTTTTTT. This codes for CASSPTLGQGGEKLFF.

The sample holds a few counts of this clonotype. This chain joins TRBV23-1 and TRBJ1-2; D gene unclear. TRBV23-1 is recorded as an ORF, its role being uncertain. The CDR3 is made up of 13 amino acids. V lost 4 bases and J lost 7, with 13 bases in between. CDR3 sequence: CASSRADKCGYTF. DNA of the CDR3: TGCGCCAGCAGTCGCGCTGACAAATGTGGCTACACCTTC.

The rearrangement joins TRBV20-1 to TRBJ1-1; D remains ambiguous. Germline lookup yields CDR1 DFQATT and CDR2 SNEGSKA (reference sequence). Trimming left V 6 bases short and J 5 bases short, with 16 bases between. This CDR3 is 13 amino acids long. The CDR3 bases are TGCAGTGCCCGGACCCTTGTGGGGACTGAAGCTTTCTTT. This encodes CSARTLVGTEAFF.

This clonotype has a handful of counts. The chain recombines TRBV14 with TRBJ2-1, with D maybe TRBD1 (6 bases). V was shortened by 4 bases and J by 10 bases, with 14 bases between the two germline ends. CDR1 is SGHDN and CDR2 is FVKESK in the germline V gene. This CDR3 is 13 amino acids long. The CDR3 region is CASSPLLGGEQFF. CDR3 DNA: TGTGCCAGCAGCCCCCTACTAGGGGGAGAGCAGTTCTTC.

This clonotype was seen at least ten times. This chain joins TRBV5-8 and TRBJ1-5, with D possibly being TRBD1 (6 bases). The CDR3 length is 14 residues. Trimming shortened V by 4 bases and J by 7 bases, and 15 bases separated the two germline ends. The germline V gene encodes CDR1 SGHTS and CDR2 YDEGEE. CDR3 DNA sequence: TGTGCCAGCAGCGCGGGACATTTGGGCCAGCCCCAGCATTTT. Its translation is CASSAGHLGQPQHF.

The chain joins TRBV2 to TRBJ2-1; D gene uncertain. Looked up from germline, CDR1 is SNHLY and CDR2 is FYNNEI. The CDR3 is 11 amino acids. The V and J ends lost 2 bases and 9 bases respectively, with 5 bases between them. CDR3 sequence reads: CASSEWAEQFF. CDR3 nucleotides: TGTGCCAGCAGTGAATGGGCTGAGCAGTTCTTC.

The genes are TRBV11-2 and TRBJ1-1; D possibly corresponds to TRBD1 (5 bases). CDR3 size: 15 residues. V gave up 4 bases and J gave up 1 base, with 13 bases separating them. Germline V lookup: CDR1 SGHAT, CDR2 FQNNGV. CDR3 nucleotides: TGTGCCAGCAGCTCGCTAATGGGACCGAACACTGAAGCTTTCTTT. It encodes CASSSLMGPNTEAFF.

This chain uses TRBV9 with TRBJ1-6, with unresolved D. Deletions cut 0 bases from V and 6 bases from J, with 10 bases between. CDR3 size: 15 residues. Germline assignment: CDR1 SGDLS and CDR2 YYNGEE. CDR3 nucleotide sequence: TGTGCCAGCAGCGTAGGTTGGCAATCTAATTCACCCCTCCACTTT. It specifies CASSVGWQSNSPLHF.

The rearrangement uses TRBV12-3 or TRBV12-4 and TRBJ1-5, with 8 bases lining up with TRBD1. V lost 3 bases to trimming and J lost 8 bases; unmatched junction nucleotides: 6. The CDR3 has 14 residues. The CDR3 loop is CASSFQGALEPQHF. CDR3 sequence (DNA): TGTGCCAGCAGTTTTCAGGGGGCTCTTGAGCCCCAGCATTTT.

This clonotype was seen a few times. V usage is TRBV28 and J usage is TRBJ2-2; 10 bases are shared with TRBD2. The CDR3 has 19 residues. Germline CDR1 is MDHEN and CDR2 is SYDVKM. The V segment lost 2 bases and the J segment 1 base; nucleotides outside the gene matches: 10. The CDR3, as DNA: TGTGCCAGCAGTTTAGTTCCTAGCGGGGGCCACTTGAACACCGGGGAGCTGTTTTTT. Its protein is CASSLVPSGGHLNTGELFF.

This clonotype was observed a few times. This chain uses TRBV5-1 with TRBJ1-4, with a possible D match to TRBD1 (5 bases). This CDR3 contains 14 residues. Germline V gives CDR1 SGHRS, CDR2 YFSETQ. Trimming stripped 4 bases from V and 8 bases from J, with 15 bases between. CDR3 in amino acids: CASSRRDPEEKLFF. CDR3 coding DNA: TGCGCCAGCAGCCGTCGGGACCCCGAGGAAAAACTGTTTTTT.

There are many counts of this clonotype. The genes are TRBV6-5 and TRBJ1-1; D perhaps matches TRBD1 (5 bases). The V gene's germline CDR1 is MNHEY and CDR2 SVGAGI. This CDR3 region has 13 residues. Trimming cost V 2 bases and J 3 bases, with 7 bases left between them. CDR3 in amino acids: CASSYDSHTEAFF. The DNA of the CDR3 is TGTGCCAGCAGTTACGACAGTCACACTGAAGCTTTCTTT.

V usage is TRBV7-2 and J usage is TRBJ1-5; no clear D gene. Germline lookup yields CDR1 SGHTA and CDR2 FQGNSA. V was shortened by 5 bases and J by 3 bases, with 8 bases between the two germline ends. CDR3 length: 13 amino acids. CDR3: CASSAGPNQPQHF. The DNA for the CDR3 is TGTGCCAGCAGCGCAGGACCCAATCAGCCCCAGCATTTT.

This clonotype occurred a few times. The chain carries TRBV2 and TRBJ1-6, with D unclear. Trimming removed 3 bases at V and 10 bases at J, with 10 bases between. CDR1 is SNHLY, CDR2 FYNNEI, per germline. The CDR3 runs to 13 residues. The CDR3 DNA reads as TGTGCCAGCAGTGACAGCGGCGCCTCACCCCTCCACTTT. This encodes CASSDSGASPLHF.

The chain couples TRBV18 to TRBJ2-1, with TRBD2 matching over 8 bases. Losses at the gene ends were 4 bases for V and 2 bases for J; bases not matched to a gene: 4. Germline V lookup: CDR1 KGHSH, CDR2 LQKENI. This CDR3 is built from 15 residues. CDR3 residues: CASSRAGDTYNEQFF. DNA for the CDR3: TGTGCCAGCTCACGAGCGGGGGACACCTACAATGAGCAGTTCTTC.

The V gene is TRBV29-1, the J gene TRBJ2-5; 8 bases line up with TRBD2. This CDR3 is 14 amino acids long. Germline CDR1 is SQVTM and CDR2 is ANQGSEA. V was pared by 6 bases and J by 0 bases, with 6 bases of the junction left unmatched. The CDR3 DNA is TGCAGCGTCCACGGGGGGGCGTACCAAGAGACCCAGTACTTC. Translated: CSVHGGAYQETQYF.

This clonotype was observed a handful of times. The chain employs TRBV5-1 and TRBJ2-5; 9 bases match TRBD2. The V segment lost 8 bases and the J segment 1 base; nucleotides outside the gene matches: 6. Germline values: CDR1 SGHRS, CDR2 YFSETQ. This CDR3 is built from 14 residues. CDR3 in amino acids: CASGGGGAQETQYF. The CDR3 DNA reads as TGCGCCAGTGGCGGCGGGGGGGCCCAAGAGACCCAGTACTTC.

V usage is TRBV24-1 and J usage is TRBJ2-5, with D unresolved. The V end was cut by 4 bases, the J end by 4 bases, with 6 bases between. CDR1 and CDR2 (germline): KGHDR, SFDVKD. This CDR3 is built from 12 residues. The CDR3, as DNA: TGTGCCACCAGTGACCGCGGAGAGACCCAGTACTTC. Encoded protein: CATSDRGETQYF.